This T cell receptor beta chain came from a study of T cell responses to AZD1222 COVID-19 vaccine. Notes on the study in general: Most donors were white British and more were female, and clonal diversity was possibly underestimated. Sampling captured repertoires only after the peak T cell response. Vaccine-associated CD4 TCRs spanned spike, dominant at 160-218 and 743-854. Only a handful of AZD1222 recipients tested seropositive at baseline.

The CDR3 spans 14 residues. Trimming shortened V by 0 bases and J by 5 bases, and 10 bases separated the two germline ends. Germline assignment: CDR1 KGHSH and CDR2 LQKENI. A remark on this clone: Its antigen is as yet unknown.

Sequencing used immunoSEQ multiplex PCR; TCRdb keeps in-frame clones, though not all of them. The sample holds about 110,000 clones; approximately 89% are singletons and the top ten take about 3%. V and J are TRBV18 and TRBJ2-5; D gene unclear. The clonotype comes from an adult in good health. The input for sequencing was peripheral blood, taken on day 0 of MenACWY control vaccination. CDR3 protein: CASSPPSGMETQYF. CDR3 sequence (DNA): TGTGCCAGCTCACCACCTTCGGGCATGGAGACCCAGTACTTC.